This TCR beta chain was obtained from a study of T cell responses to AZD1222 COVID-19 vaccine. General study points: Spike-specific TCR repertoires showed rising breadth and depth after two AZD1222 doses. Scientists sampled the repertoires only once the peak T cell response had passed. Donors in the cohort were predominantly white British and more often female, and clonal diversity was possibly underestimated. The study identified only five to seven AZD1222 recipients as seropositive at baseline.

Germline CDR1 reads SGHTA; CDR2 reads FQGNSA. The V and J ends lost 6 bases and 3 bases, in that order; junction bases with no gene match: 7. This CDR3 is 15 amino acids long. As for this clone: Its antigen is undetermined.

Profiling relied on immunoSEQ multiplex PCR, and the TCRdb table lists in-frame clones only, not all of them. The sample shows some 74,000 clones, nearly 90% of them seen only once. This sequence was found in an adult who received the AZD1222 COVID-19 vaccine. Sample: peripheral blood, taken 28 days after the second AZD1222 dose. The V and J genes are TRBV7-2 and TRBJ1-4; 7 nucleotides agree with TRBD1. The CDR3 region has the DNA TGTGCCAGCAGACAGGGGAGTGGGCCTAATGAAAAACTGTTTTTT. Translated: CASRQGSGPNEKLFF.